The present entry profiles one TCR beta chain with its context. Antigen unknown. TCRdb reprocessed the 5' RACE reads via MiXCR and lists one record per CDR3 protein. Counted here are about 84,000 distinct CDR3 sequences, approximately 15% occurring once; the ten biggest clones make up roughly 33%. This specimen comes from a study of T-cell memory formation after mild COVID-19. The germline V gene encodes CDR1 KGHSH and CDR2 LQKENI. The CDR3 spans 15 residues. The ends were cut back, 3 bases at V and 1 base at J, with 10 bases in the middle. Study results and caveats: CD4+ contracting clones were mainly CM and EM; CD8+ ones, EMRA. The appearance of some responding clones in pre-infection memory suggested that cross-reactive memory joined.

Sequenced input: PBMCs or a T cell subset sorted from them (not recorded which). This clonotype was obtained from an adult woman who had mild COVID-19 (a few samples of this study predate the infection). Cell type and time point are not known. The chain has TRBV18 and TRBJ2-1, with D tentatively TRBD1 (5 bases). Here the CDR3 reads CASSPPPGSYNEQFF. The DNA for the CDR3 is TGTGCCAGCTCACCGCCCCCAGGGTCCTACAATGAGCAGTTCTTC.